Described below is a single T cell receptor (beta chain) sequence and its context. Produced via immunoSEQ multiplex PCR; TCRdb's table is partial and in-frame only. This sample yields some 150,000 clones, of which 93% are seen a single time; 4.1% belongs to the top ten. This sample is part of a study of control samples from healthy donors and cancer patients. The receptor was isolated from a woman aged 60-75 years in good health. The sample taken for sequencing was blood.

The CDR3 sequence is CASSSPSDRGGYTF. The CDR3 DNA reads TGCGCCAGCAGCTCCCCCTCCGACAGGGGCGGCTACACCTTC. The chain joins TRBV5-1 to TRBJ1-2; 8 positions agree with TRBD1. The germline gives CDR1 SGHRS, CDR2 YFSETQ. With V trimmed by 3 bases and J by 8 bases, 9 bases remained unmatched. The CDR3 is 14 amino acids.